This T cell receptor (beta chain) was observed in a study of blood T cell repertoires in COVID-19. The protocol was immunoSEQ multiplex PCR, while the TCRdb copy is restricted to in-frame clones and leaves out a portion. This repertoire shows tens of thousands of clones, around four fifths found once; its top ten account for around 17%. Trimming shortened V by 4 bases and J by 2 bases, and 10 bases separated the two germline ends. The germline gives CDR1 SQVTM, CDR2 ANQGSEA. The CDR3 is made up of 13 amino acids. Sequencing was done on a sample of peripheral blood. The rearrangement joins TRBV29-1 to TRBJ2-3; TRBD2 is a possible D gene (6 bases). This receptor was taken from a human donor in a cohort sampled during active COVID-19. CDR3 DNA sequence: TGCAGCGTTGCGGGCGGGGTCACAGATACGCAGTATTTT. This gives the protein CSVAGGVTDTQYF.